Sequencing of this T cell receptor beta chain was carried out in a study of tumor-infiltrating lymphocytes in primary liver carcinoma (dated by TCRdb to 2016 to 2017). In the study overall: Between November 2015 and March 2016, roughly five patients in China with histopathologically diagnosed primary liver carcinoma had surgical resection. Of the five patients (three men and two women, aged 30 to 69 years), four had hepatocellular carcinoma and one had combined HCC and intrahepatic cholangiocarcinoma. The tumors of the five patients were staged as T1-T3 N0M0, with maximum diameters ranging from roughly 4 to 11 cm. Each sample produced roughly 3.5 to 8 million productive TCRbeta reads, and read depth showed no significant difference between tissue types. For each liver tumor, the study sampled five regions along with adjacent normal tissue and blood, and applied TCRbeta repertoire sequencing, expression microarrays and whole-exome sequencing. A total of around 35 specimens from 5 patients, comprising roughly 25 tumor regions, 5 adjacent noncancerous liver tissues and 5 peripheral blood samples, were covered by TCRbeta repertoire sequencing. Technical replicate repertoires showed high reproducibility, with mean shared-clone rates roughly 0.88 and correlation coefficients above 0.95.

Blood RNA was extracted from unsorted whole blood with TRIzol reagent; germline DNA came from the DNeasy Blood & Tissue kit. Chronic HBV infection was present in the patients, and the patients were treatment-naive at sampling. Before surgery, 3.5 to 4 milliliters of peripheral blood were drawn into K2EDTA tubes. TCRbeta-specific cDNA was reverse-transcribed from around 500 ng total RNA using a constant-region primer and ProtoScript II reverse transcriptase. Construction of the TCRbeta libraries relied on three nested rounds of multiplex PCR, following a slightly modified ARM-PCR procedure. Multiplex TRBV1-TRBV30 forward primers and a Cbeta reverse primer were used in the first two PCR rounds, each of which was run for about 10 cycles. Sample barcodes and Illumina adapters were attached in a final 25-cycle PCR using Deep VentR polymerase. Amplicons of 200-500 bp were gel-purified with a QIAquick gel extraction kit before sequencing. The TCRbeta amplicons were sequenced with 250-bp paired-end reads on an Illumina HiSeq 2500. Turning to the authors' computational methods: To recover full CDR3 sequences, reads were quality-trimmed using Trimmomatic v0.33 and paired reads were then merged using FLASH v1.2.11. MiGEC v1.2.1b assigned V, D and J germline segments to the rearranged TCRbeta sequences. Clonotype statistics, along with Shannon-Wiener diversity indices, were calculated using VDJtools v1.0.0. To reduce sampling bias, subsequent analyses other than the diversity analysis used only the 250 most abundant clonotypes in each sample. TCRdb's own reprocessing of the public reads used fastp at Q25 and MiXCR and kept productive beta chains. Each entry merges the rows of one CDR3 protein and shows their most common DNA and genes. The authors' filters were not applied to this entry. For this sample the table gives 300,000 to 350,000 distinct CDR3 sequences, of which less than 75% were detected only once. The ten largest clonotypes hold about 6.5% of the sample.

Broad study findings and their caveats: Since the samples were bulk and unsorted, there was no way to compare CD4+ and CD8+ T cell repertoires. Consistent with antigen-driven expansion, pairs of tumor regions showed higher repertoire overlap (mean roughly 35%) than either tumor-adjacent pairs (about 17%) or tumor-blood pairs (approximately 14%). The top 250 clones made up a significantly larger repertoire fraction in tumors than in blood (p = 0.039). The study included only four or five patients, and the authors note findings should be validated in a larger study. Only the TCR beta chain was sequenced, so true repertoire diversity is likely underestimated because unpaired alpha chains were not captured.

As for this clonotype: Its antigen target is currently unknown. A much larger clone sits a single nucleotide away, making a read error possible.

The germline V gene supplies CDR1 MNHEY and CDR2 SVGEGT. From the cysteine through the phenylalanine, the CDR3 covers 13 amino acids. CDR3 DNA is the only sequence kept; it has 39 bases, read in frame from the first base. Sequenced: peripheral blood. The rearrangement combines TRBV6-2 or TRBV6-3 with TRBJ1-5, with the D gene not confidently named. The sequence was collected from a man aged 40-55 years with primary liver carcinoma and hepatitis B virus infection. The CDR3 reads CVSSSDRYQPQHF. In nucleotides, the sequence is TGTGTCAGCAGTTCCGACCGTTATCAGCCCCAGCATTTT.